The T cell receptor (beta chain) under discussion was sequenced for a study of cytomegalovirus exposure and HLA in healthy donors. About the research overall: Caucasian-associated ancestry cluster membership applied to about 83% of some 400 genotyped donors. General observations from the study: TCR beta V- and J-gene trimming, according to a later analysis, was linked to a missense DCLRE1C variant. It was assumed in the presence/absence analyses that sequencing depth was roughly uniform across donors.

This CDR3 contains 16 residues. J gave up 6 bases and V 4 bases, and 8 bases lay outside the gene matches. Germline CDR1 SGHRS, CDR2 YFSETQ. The PCR contained 60 Vbeta and 13 Jbeta primers. In the source study's methods: Later, 65 million to 85 million unique TCR beta chains were counted in an analysis, and roughly 11 million of them were shared. Assay used: immunoSEQ multiplex PCR; TCRdb lists only in-frame clones, some missing. The D gene and trimming were derived from the DNA, and the V and J assignments and clone size from that table. The sample consists of about 81,000 clones, 77% of them appearing once. This clone was detected only a few times. Its antigen is undetermined.

This receptor was taken from a middle-aged man in good health and CMV-seropositive. Specimen: PBMCs. The V gene is TRBV5-1, the J gene TRBJ2-3, with TRBD2 identical over 13 bases. Here the CDR3 reads CASSPGLAGVADTQYF. In nucleotides, the CDR3 is TGCGCCAGCAGCCCCGGACTAGCGGGAGTCGCTGATACGCAGTATTTT.